There are many counts of the clone carrying this T cell receptor beta chain. Time point here: newly diagnosed GD, antithyroid drugs for less than 3 months. Making the TCR library involved RNA that had been extracted from PBMCs. The patients included were those that came from an endocrinology department in Xi'an, China. The authors drew approximately 9 milliliters of peripheral blood into EDTA tubes. These data belong to a study of regulatory T cells in long-lasting Graves disease. Researchers made TCR beta libraries by using iRepertoire HTBI primers and running Arm-PCR on CDR3 regions. MiXCR, run by TCRdb on the multiplex PCR reads, gives a single entry per CDR3 protein. The table records 440,000 or so distinct CDR3 sequences, more than 13% of them present only once. Trimming took 4 bases from V and 1 from J; bases not matched to a gene: 17. The germline V gene encodes CDR1 SNHLY and CDR2 FYNNEI. This CDR3 region has 20 residues.

These data also formed part of another study, on T cells in Graves' hyperthyroidism and ophthalmopathy. That source reports: Newly diagnosed patients aged 18 to 65 had hyperthyroidism of under 2 months' duration.

The sample in question was peripheral blood mononuclear cells (PBMCs), obtained at new diagnosis, from a patient treated with antithyroid drugs. This clonotype was obtained from a young woman with Graves disease. V is TRBV2 and J is TRBJ1-5; 9 nucleotides agree with TRBD1. This CDR3 reads CASSVYPLRGQGRSNQPQHF. For the CDR3, the DNA is TGTGCCAGCAGTGTGTACCCTCTGAGGGGACAGGGCCGGAGCAATCAGCCCCAGCATTTT.